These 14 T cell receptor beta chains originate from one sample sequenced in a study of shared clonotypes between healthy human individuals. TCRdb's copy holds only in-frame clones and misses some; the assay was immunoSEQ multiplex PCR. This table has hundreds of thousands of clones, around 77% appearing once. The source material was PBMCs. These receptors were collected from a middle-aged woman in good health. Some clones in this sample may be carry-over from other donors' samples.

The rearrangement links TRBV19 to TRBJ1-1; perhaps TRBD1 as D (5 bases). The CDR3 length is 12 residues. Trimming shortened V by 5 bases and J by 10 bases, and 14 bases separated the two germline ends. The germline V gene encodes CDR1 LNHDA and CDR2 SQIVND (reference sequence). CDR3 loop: CASSLDTAGAFF. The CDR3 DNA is TGTGCCAGTAGTCTGGACACGGCGGGAGCTTTCTTT.

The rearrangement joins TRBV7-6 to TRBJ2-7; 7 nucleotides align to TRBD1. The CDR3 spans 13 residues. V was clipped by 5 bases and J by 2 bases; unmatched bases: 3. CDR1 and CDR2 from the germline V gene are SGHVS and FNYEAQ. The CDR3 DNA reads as TGTGCCAGCAGCCTAGGGACAGCCTACGAGCAGTACTTC. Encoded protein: CASSLGTAYEQYF.

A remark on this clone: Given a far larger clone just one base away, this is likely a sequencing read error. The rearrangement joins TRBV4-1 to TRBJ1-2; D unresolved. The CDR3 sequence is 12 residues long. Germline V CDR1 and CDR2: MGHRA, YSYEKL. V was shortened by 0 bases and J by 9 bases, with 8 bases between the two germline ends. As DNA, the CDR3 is TGCGCCAGCAGCCAAGAGGTGGGTAGCTACACCTTC. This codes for CASSQEVGSYTF.

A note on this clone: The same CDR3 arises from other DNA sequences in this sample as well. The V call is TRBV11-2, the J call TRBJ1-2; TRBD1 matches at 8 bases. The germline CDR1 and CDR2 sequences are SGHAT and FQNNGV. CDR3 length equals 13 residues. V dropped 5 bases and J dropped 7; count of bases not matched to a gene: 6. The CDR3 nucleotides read TGTGCCAGCAGCCTCGACAGGGGAGGTGGCTACACCTTC. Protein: CASSLDRGGGYTF.

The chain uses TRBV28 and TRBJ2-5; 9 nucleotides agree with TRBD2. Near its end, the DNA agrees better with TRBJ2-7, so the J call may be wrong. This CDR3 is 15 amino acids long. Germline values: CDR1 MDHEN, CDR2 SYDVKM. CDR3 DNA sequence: TGTGCCAGCACCATAGCGGGAGTTGGATCCTACGAGCAGTACTTC. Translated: CASTIAGVGSYEQYF.

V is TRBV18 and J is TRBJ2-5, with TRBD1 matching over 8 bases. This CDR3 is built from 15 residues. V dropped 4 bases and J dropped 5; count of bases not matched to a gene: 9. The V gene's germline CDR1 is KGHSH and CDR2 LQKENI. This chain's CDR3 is CASSLNTGQEETQYF. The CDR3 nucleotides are TGTGCCAGCTCACTAAACACGGGACAGGAGGAGACCCAGTACTTC.

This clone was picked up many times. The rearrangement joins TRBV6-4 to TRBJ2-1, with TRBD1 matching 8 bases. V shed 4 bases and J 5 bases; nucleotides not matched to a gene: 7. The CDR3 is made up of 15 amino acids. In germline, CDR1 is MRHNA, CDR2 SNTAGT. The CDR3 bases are TGTGCCAGCAGTGTAGCGGCAGGGGGCAACAATGAGCAGTTCTTC. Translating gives CASSVAAGGNNEQFF.

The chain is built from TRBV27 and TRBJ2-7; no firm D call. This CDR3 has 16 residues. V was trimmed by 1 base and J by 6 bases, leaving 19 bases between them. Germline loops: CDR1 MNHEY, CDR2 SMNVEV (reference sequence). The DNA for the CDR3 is TGTGCCAGCAGTTTATGTAGGAGTGCCCATGCGTTCGAGCAGTACTTC. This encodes CASSLCRSAHAFEQYF.

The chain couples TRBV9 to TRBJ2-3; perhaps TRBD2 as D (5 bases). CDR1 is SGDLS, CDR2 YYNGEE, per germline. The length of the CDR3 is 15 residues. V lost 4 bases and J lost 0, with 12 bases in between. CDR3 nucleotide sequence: TGTGCCAGCAGCCCCTCACTAGGTAGCACAGATACGCAGTATTTT. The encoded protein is CASSPSLGSTDTQYF.

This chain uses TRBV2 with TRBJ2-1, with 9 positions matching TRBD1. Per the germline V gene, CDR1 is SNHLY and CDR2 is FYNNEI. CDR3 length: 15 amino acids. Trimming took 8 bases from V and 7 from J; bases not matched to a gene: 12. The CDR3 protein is CASGRWTGAGNEQFF. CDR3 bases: TGTGCCAGCGGACGATGGACAGGGGCTGGGAATGAGCAGTTCTTC.

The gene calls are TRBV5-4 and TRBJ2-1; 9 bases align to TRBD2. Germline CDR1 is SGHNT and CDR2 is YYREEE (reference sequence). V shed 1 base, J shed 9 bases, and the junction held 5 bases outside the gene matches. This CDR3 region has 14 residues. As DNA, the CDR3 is TGTGCCAGCAGCTTGAGGGGGCGGGAGGGTGAGCAGTTCTTC. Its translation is CASSLRGREGEQFF.

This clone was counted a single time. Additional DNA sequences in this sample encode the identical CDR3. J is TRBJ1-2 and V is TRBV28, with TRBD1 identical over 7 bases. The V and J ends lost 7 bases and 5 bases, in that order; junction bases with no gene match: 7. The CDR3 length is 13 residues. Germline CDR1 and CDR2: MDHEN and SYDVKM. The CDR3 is CASTLTGSYGYTF. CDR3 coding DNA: TGTGCCAGCACCCTGACAGGGAGTTATGGCTACACCTTC.

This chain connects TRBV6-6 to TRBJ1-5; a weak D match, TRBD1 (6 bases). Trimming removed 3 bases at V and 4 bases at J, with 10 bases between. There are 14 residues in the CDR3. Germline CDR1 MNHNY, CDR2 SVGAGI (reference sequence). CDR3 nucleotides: TGTGCCAGCAGTTATGGACAGCAAAATCAGCCCCAGCATTTT. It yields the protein CASSYGQQNQPQHF.

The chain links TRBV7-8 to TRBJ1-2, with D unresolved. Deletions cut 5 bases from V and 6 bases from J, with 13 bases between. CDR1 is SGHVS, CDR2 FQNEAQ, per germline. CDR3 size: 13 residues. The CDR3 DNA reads TGTGCCAGCAGCCACAGCAGCGAGAATGGCTACACCTTC. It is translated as CASSHSSENGYTF.